The present entry profiles one T cell receptor beta chain with its context. The target antigen is unknown. The sample belongs to a study of cytomegalovirus exposure and HLA in healthy donors. Study results and limitations: A missense variant in DCLRE1C was later tied to TCR beta V- and J-gene trimming.

The PCR made use of 60 Vbeta and 13 Jbeta primers. Assay used: immunoSEQ multiplex PCR; TCRdb lists only in-frame clones, some missing. Among some 180,000 clones listed, roughly 87% were seen once. The sequenced sample consisted of PBMCs. The sequence came from a girl less than two years old in good health and CMV-seronegative.

In DNA form, the CDR3 reads TGCGCCAGCACGTCCTCAGGGGTCGCTGGCTACACCTTC. The encoded protein is CASTSSGVAGYTF. This chain connects TRBV10-2 to TRBJ1-2; maybe TRBD1 (6 bases). Trimming shortened V by 7 bases and J by 7 bases, and 16 bases separated the two germline ends. Germline assignment: CDR1 WSHSY and CDR2 SAAADI. The CDR3 spans 13 residues.